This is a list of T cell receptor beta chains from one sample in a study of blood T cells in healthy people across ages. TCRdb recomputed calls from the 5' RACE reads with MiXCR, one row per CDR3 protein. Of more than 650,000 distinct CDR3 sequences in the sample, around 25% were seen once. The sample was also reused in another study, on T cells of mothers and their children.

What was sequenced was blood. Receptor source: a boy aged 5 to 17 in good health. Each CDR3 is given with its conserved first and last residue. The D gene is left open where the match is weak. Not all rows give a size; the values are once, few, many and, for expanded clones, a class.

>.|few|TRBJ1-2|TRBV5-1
CASKDTNYGYTF
TGCGCCAGCAAGGACACCAACTATGGCTACACCTTC
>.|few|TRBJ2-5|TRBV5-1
CASSERGSSETQYF
TGCGCCAGCAGCGAACGGGGGTCCTCAGAGACCCAGTACTTC
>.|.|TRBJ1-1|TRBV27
CASRKGLRSEAFF
TGTGCCAGCAGGAAGGGGCTAAGGTCTGAAGCTTTCTTT
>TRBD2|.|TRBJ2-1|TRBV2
CASSEWRGGSNEQFF
TGTGCCAGCAGTGAATGGCGGGGGGGTTCAAATGAGCAGTTCTTC
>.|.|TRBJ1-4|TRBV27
CASRGQSTNEKLFF
TGTGCCAGCAGAGGACAGTCAACTAATGAAAAACTGTTTTTT
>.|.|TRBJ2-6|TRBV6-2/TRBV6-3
CASKTGGSGANVLTF
TGTGCCAGCAAGACAGGAGGATCTGGGGCCAACGTCCTGACTTTC
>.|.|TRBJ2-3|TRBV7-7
CASSTGLPTDTQYF
TGTGCTAGCAGCACAGGGTTACCAACAGATACGCAGTATTTT
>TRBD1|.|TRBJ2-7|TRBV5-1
CASSLGGTGGEQYF
TGCGCCAGCAGCTTGGGGGGGACAGGGGGCGAGCAGTACTTC
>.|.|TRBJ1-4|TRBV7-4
CASSSPRVGHAGEWANEKLFF
TGTGCCAGCAGCTCCCCCCGGGTCGGCCATGCGGGAGAATGGGCGAATGAAAAACTGTTTTTT
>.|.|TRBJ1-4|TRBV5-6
CASSLALTEEKLFF
TGTGCCAGCAGCCTAGCGTTAACAGAGGAAAAACTGTTTTTT
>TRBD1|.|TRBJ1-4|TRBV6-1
CASSLDRQYATNEKLFF
TGTGCCAGCAGTCTGGACAGGCAATATGCAACTAATGAAAAACTGTTTTTT
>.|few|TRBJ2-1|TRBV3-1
CASSQATTPEQFF
TGTGCCAGCAGCCAAGCGACTACCCCTGAGCAGTTCTTC
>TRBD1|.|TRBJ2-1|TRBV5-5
CASSTRAGGDNEQFF
TGTGCCAGCAGCACACGAGCAGGGGGTGACAATGAGCAGTTCTTC
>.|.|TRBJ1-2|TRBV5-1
CASSLAGGRLDGYTF
TGCGCCAGCAGCTTGGCGGGGGGGCGCTTAGATGGCTACACCTTC
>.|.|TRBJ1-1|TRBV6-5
CASSYVGPRTEAFF
TGTGCCAGCAGTTACGTGGGGCCTCGGACTGAAGCTTTCTTT
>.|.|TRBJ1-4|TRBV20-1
CSARVAGTNEKLFF
TGCAGTGCTAGAGTTGCAGGGACTAATGAAAAACTGTTTTTT
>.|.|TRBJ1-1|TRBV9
CASSQTGEDTEAFF
TGTGCCAGCAGCCAGACAGGAGAGGACACTGAAGCTTTCTTT
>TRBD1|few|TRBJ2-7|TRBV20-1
CSAGTGTVTYEQYF
TGCAGTGCTGGGACCGGGACAGTTACCTACGAGCAGTACTTC
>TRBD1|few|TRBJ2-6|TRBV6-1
CASFYGTGAASGTNVLTF
TGTGCCAGCTTTTATGGGACAGGGGCCGCCTCTGGGACCAACGTCCTGACTTTC
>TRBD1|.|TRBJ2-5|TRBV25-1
CASSELPDRGLETQYF
TGTGCCAGCAGTGAGCTCCCGGACAGGGGCTTAGAGACCCAGTACTTC
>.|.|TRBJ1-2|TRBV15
CATSSRGRDYGYTF
TGTGCCACCAGCTCCCGGGGGCGCGATTATGGCTACACCTTC
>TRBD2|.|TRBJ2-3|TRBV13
CASSLGLAGGLFTDTQYF
TGTGCCAGCAGCCTGGGACTAGCGGGGGGGCTATTCACAGATACGCAGTATTTT
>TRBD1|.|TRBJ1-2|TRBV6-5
CASRGPGQGRGYTF
TGTGCCAGCAGGGGTCCGGGACAGGGGCGCGGCTACACCTTC
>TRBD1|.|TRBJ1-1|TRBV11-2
CASSLSRGEAFF
TGTGCCAGCAGCCTATCCAGGGGGGAAGCTTTCTTT
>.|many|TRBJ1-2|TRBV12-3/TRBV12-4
CASSLQGRGYTF
TGTGCCAGCAGCTTACAGGGTCGTGGCTACACCTTC
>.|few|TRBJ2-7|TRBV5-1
CASSVDRYYEQYF
TGCGCCAGCAGCGTCGACAGGTACTACGAGCAGTACTTC
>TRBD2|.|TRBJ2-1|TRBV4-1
CASSRGLAGGNNEQFF
TGCGCCAGCAGCCGGGGACTAGCGGGGGGCAACAATGAGCAGTTCTTC
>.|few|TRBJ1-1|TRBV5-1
CASSLNPTDREAFF
TGCGCCAGCAGCTTAAACCCAACTGACAGAGAAGCTTTCTTT
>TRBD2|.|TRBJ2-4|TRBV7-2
CASSLQPGRGVNIQYF
TGTGCCAGCAGCTTACAGCCCGGGAGGGGTGTAAACATTCAGTACTTC
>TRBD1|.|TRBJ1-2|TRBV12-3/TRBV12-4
CASSNRGLDGYTF
TGTGCCAGCAGTAACAGGGGGCTGGACGGCTACACCTTC
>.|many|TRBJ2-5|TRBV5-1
CASSAPRAGQETQYF
TGCGCCAGCAGCGCCCCGAGAGCGGGCCAAGAGACCCAGTACTTC
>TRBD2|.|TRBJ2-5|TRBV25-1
CASSDSGGAETQYF
TGTGCCAGCAGTGACAGCGGGGGGGCAGAGACCCAGTACTTC
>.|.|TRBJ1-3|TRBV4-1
CASSQGGTPGNTIYF
TGCGCCAGCAGCCAAGGGGGGACACCGGGAAACACCATATATTTT
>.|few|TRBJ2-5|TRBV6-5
CASSYRGIETQYF
TGTGCCAGCAGTTACAGGGGGATAGAGACCCAGTACTTC
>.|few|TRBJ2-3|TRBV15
CATERDSYTDTQYF
TGTGCCACCGAAAGGGACTCCTACACAGATACGCAGTATTTT
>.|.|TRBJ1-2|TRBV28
CASSSRLSANYGYTF
TGTGCCAGCAGTTCCCGCTTGAGCGCTAACTATGGCTACACCTTC
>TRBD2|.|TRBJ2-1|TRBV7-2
CASSRRRAGLEQFF
TGTGCCAGCAGCCGACGGCGAGCGGGGCTCGAGCAGTTCTTC
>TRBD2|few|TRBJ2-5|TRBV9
CASSVGLAVQETQYF
TGTGCCAGCAGCGTAGGACTAGCGGTGCAAGAGACCCAGTACTTC
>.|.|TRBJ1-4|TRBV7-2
CASSPFGTSTNEKLFF
TGTGCCAGCAGCCCGTTCGGGACCTCAACTAATGAAAAACTGTTTTTT
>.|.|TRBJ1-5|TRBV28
CASSFLQGNQPQHF
TGTGCCAGCAGTTTCTTGCAGGGGAATCAGCCCCAGCATTTT
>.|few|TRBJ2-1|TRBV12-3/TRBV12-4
CASSLTQGGNEQFF
TGTGCCAGCAGTTTAACTCAGGGGGGCAATGAGCAGTTCTTC
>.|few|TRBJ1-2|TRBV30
CAWSVSFLNYGYTF
TGTGCCTGGAGTGTATCATTCCTTAACTATGGCTACACCTTC
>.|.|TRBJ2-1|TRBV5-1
CASSNPSSYNEQFF
TGCGCCAGCAGCAATCCGAGCTCCTACAATGAGCAGTTCTTC
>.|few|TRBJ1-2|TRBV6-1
CASSEHPRDAYGYTF
TGTGCCAGCAGTGAACACCCTCGGGACGCCTATGGCTACACCTTC
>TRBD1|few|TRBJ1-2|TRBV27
CASKGTGPFYSYTF
TGTGCCAGCAAGGGGACAGGGCCCTTCTATAGCTACACCTTC
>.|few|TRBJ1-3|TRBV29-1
CSVDRVTGNTIYF
TGCAGCGTTGACAGGGTAACTGGAAACACCATATATTTT
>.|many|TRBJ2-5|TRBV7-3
CASSRGRQETQYF
TGTGCCAGCAGTCGCGGGCGGCAAGAGACCCAGTACTTC
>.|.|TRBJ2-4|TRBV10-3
CATRNPKNTKNIQYF
TGTGCCACGAGAAACCCGAAAAACACCAAAAACATTCAGTACTTC